This T cell receptor beta chain emerged from a study of blood T cell repertoires in COVID-19. With V trimmed by 4 bases and J by 7 bases, 12 bases remained unmatched. The CDR3 totals 16 residues. Germline V lookup: CDR1 SGHNT, CDR2 YYREEE (reference sequence). The protocol was immunoSEQ multiplex PCR, while the TCRdb copy is restricted to in-frame clones and leaves out a portion. The data hold about 68,000 clones, with about 82% observed a single time. This sequence originates from a man aged 50 or older with acute or convalescent COVID-19. Sequencing used peripheral blood. The J gene is TRBJ2-3, the V gene TRBV5-4, with 10 bases matching TRBD2. The CDR3, as DNA: TGTGCCAGCAGCGAGGGAGGTAGCGGGGGGCTGAATACGCAGTATTTT. Protein: CASSEGGSGGLNTQYF.